This section outlines one T cell receptor (beta chain) sequence together with its context. What it binds is unknown. This record comes from a study of PD-1 blockade in mismatch repair-deficient tumors. Study-wide results and limits: Tumor-resident clones, often absent from pretreatment blood, expanded after pembrolizumab and then contracted.

CDR1 MNHEY and CDR2 SMNVEV come from the germline V gene (reference sequence). This CDR3 region has 13 residues. The ends were cut back, 3 bases at V and 2 bases at J, with 5 bases in the middle. Method: immunoSEQ multiplex PCR; TCRdb's copy keeps in-frame clones and lacks some. The data show some 110,000 clones, roughly 80% seen once. The source material was peripheral blood, sampled 60 weeks after starting pembrolizumab. The chain carries TRBV27 and TRBJ2-1; D not certain. The receptor's source is an adult with mismatch repair-deficient cancer. Here the CDR3 reads CASSFSPYNEQFF. The CDR3 coding sequence is TGTGCCAGCAGTTTTTCACCCTACAATGAGCAGTTCTTC.